This TCR beta chain comes out of a study of breast tumors, draining lymph nodes, adjacent tissues. This clonotype is medium-sized. MiXCR, applied by TCRdb to the multiplex PCR reads, yields one record per CDR3 protein. There are fewer than 200,000 distinct CDR3 sequences in the sample; about 33% occur only once, and roughly 3.8% lies in the top ten. The V end was cut by 6 bases, the J end by 10 bases, with 13 bases between. This CDR3 spans 13 amino acids. Germline V gives CDR1 SNHLY, CDR2 FYNNEI. The lymph nodes were axillary draining lymph nodes from breast cancer patients. The TCR was taken from a female donor with breast cancer. Some clones in this sample may be carry-over from other donors' samples. Input material: axillary lymph node tissue. V gene TRBV2 combines with J gene TRBJ1-6; D is perhaps TRBD1 (5 bases). This CDR3 reads CASSLGGGSPLHF. The CDR3 DNA reads as TGTGCCAGCAGCCTTGGGGGAGGGTCACCCCTCCACTTT. Supplemented by reference TRBV2 and TRBJ1-6, the full variable domain reads EPEVTQTPSHQVTQMGQEVILRCVPISNHLYFYWYRQILGQKVEFLVSFYNNEISEKSEIFDDQFSVERPDGSNFTLKIRSTKLEDSAMYFCASSLGGGSPLHFGNGTRLTVT.